A single sample gave rise to the 26 T cell receptor beta chains below, sequenced in a study of CD8 T cells in Susac syndrome (dated by TCRdb to between 2019 and 2020). Receptor libraries were prepared by the immunoSEQ multiplex PCR assay. RNA was extracted using the RNeasy kit, and about 0.45 to 1 microgram was reverse transcribed with random hexamers. TCRdb trimmed public reads at Q25 via fastp, called clones via MiXCR and kept in-frame beta chains. CDR3 protein sequences are deduplicated, and each keeps its most common genes and DNA. The sample table shows roughly 200,000 distinct CDR3 sequences, and over 85% are seen once. The ten largest clones represent 0.1% of the sample. Sequenced input: CD4+ T cells from PBMCs. The receptor source for this set is a human donor in good health.

This sequence joins TRBV28 and TRBJ1-2, with D perhaps matching TRBD1 (5 bases). The CDR3 runs to 16 residues. Germline CDR1 is MDHEN and CDR2 is SYDVKM. V lost 3 bases, J lost 0 bases, and 14 bases lay in between. The DNA for the CDR3 is TGTGCCAGCAGTTTCACAGGTTCGGAAGCTAACTATGGCTACACCTTC. It specifies CASSFTGSEANYGYTF.

The chain has TRBV29-1 and TRBJ1-1; D is perhaps TRBD1 (5 bases). The CDR3 loop spans 13 amino acids. V was clipped by 2 bases and J by 2 bases, with 9 bases between them. Germline assignment: CDR1 SQVTM and CDR2 ANQGSEA. CDR3 residues: CSVETGGNTEAFF. DNA for the CDR3: TGCAGCGTTGAAACCGGGGGTAACACTGAAGCTTTCTTT.

This clonotype has a handful of counts. The J gene is TRBJ2-5, the V gene TRBV20-1; 8 bases fit TRBD2. V trimming: 3 bases; J trimming: 1 base; junction bases outside the gene matches: 1. The CDR3 consists of 13 residues. CDR1 and CDR2 from the germline V gene are DFQATT and SNEGSKA (reference sequence). Here the CDR3 reads CSARLAGQETQYF. The CDR3 bases are TGCAGTGCTAGGCTAGCGGGCCAAGAGACCCAGTACTTC.

This clonotype was seen only once. The genes are TRBV25-1 and TRBJ2-1; maybe TRBD2 (6 bases). The CDR3 spans 15 residues. Germline-derived CDR1 and CDR2 are MGHDK and SYGVNS. V lost 5 bases and J lost 4, with 15 bases in between. This CDR3 is CASSRSGAGYNEQFF. In nucleotides, the CDR3 is TGTGCCAGCAGTCGGTCCGGGGCGGGGTACAATGAGCAGTTCTTC.

This sequence joins TRBV20-1 and TRBJ2-6, with a weak D call TRBD1 (5 bases). Trimming took off 3 bases at V and 0 bases at J, with 6 bases between the two ends. CDR1 and CDR2 (germline): DFQATT, SNEGSKA (reference sequence). The CDR3 is 14 residues long. The CDR3 bases are TGCAGTGCTAGGGACACCTCTGGGGCCAACGTCCTGACTTTC. It translates to CSARDTSGANVLTF.

The chain couples TRBV11-2 to TRBJ1-2; unclear D gene. The ends were cut back, 3 bases at V and 4 bases at J, with 6 bases in the middle. The CDR3 is made up of 12 amino acids. Germline V gene data show CDR1 as SGHAT and CDR2 as FQNNGV. This CDR3 is CASSFTSYGYTF. The CDR3 region has the DNA TGTGCCAGCAGCTTTACCAGCTATGGCTACACCTTC.

This chain links TRBV24-1 with TRBJ2-1; 8 nucleotides match TRBD1. J lost 7 bases, V lost 8 bases, and 6 bases had no gene match. Germline V gene data show CDR1 as KGHDR and CDR2 as SFDVKD. The CDR3 is made up of 13 amino acids. The CDR3 is CATTPDRGNEQFF. As DNA, the CDR3 is TGTGCCACCACCCCAGACAGGGGAAATGAGCAGTTCTTC.

The chain recombines TRBV20-1 with TRBJ1-1; no reliable D call. This CDR3 is built from 13 residues. With 4 bases removed from V and 0 bases from J, the gap between germline ends came to 9 bases. Per germline, CDR1 DFQATT and CDR2 SNEGSKA (reference sequence). The CDR3: CSAKRFMNTEAFF. CDR3 coding DNA: TGCAGTGCTAAAAGGTTTATGAACACTGAAGCTTTCTTT.

The V and J genes are TRBV30 and TRBJ2-5, with 7 nucleotides matching TRBD1. In germline, CDR1 is GTSNPN, CDR2 SVGIG (reference sequence). J was trimmed by 2 bases and V by 8 bases; bases with no gene match: 11. This CDR3 has 14 amino acids. The CDR3 spells CASRQGTEQETQYF. The CDR3 DNA sequence: TGTGCCAGCCGACAGGGAACTGAACAAGAGACCCAGTACTTC.

The chain employs TRBV28 and TRBJ2-5; tentatively, D is TRBD1 (5 bases). The CDR3 loop spans 15 amino acids. Germline assignment: CDR1 MDHEN and CDR2 SYDVKM. V lost 4 bases and J lost 7, with 19 bases in between. The CDR3 spells CASSSQGWNEGTQYF. As DNA, the CDR3 is TGTGCCAGCAGTTCCCAGGGATGGAACGAAGGGACCCAGTACTTC.

V is TRBV7-2 and J is TRBJ1-1; 9 bases are a match to TRBD1. V gave up 5 bases and J gave up 6 bases; unmatched junction bases: 1. There are 12 residues in the CDR3. Germline V lookup: CDR1 SGHTA, CDR2 FQGNSA. CDR3 residues: CASSRTGAEAFF. The CDR3 bases are TGTGCCAGCAGCCGGACAGGGGCTGAAGCTTTCTTT.

This sequence joins TRBV20-1 and TRBJ2-1, with D maybe TRBD1 (5 bases). The V end lost 5 bases, the J end lost 4 bases, and 12 bases lay between the germline ends. Germline CDR1 and CDR2: DFQATT and SNEGSKA (reference sequence). The CDR3 totals 13 residues. The CDR3 DNA follows: TGCAGTGCTGCAGATACAGGTTACAATGAGCAGTTCTTC. This encodes CSAADTGYNEQFF.

The rearrangement joins TRBV7-9 to TRBJ2-1; 8 nucleotides align to TRBD2. V was clipped by 2 bases and J by 5 bases; unmatched bases: 8. Looked up from germline, CDR1 is SEHNR and CDR2 is FQNEAQ (reference sequence). The CDR3 spans 16 residues. In DNA, the CDR3 is TGTGCCAGCAGCTTATCTGGCGGGAGGATCCACAATGAGCAGTTCTTC. Protein sequence: CASSLSGGRIHNEQFF.

In this sample, this clonotype turned up once. The chain employs TRBV6-5 and TRBJ1-2; 7 bases are a match to TRBD1. The CDR3 is 12 residues long. V trimming: 10 bases; J trimming: 2 bases; junction bases outside the gene matches: 4. The V gene's germline CDR1 is MNHEY and CDR2 SVGAGI. CDR3 coding DNA: TGTGCCACCCAGGGGGGAAACTATGGCTACACCTTC. Residues: CATQGGNYGYTF.

This chain joins TRBV7-6 and TRBJ2-3; TRBD1 agrees at 8 bases. CDR1 is SGHVS and CDR2 is FNYEAQ in the germline V gene. The CDR3 contains 16 residues. The trim removed 4 bases at V and 6 bases at J, leaving 12 bases unmatched. The CDR3 is CASSSRRDRSMDTQYF. DNA for the CDR3: TGTGCCAGCAGCTCGCGCCGGGACAGGAGCATGGATACGCAGTATTTT.

V is TRBV20-1 and J is TRBJ1-5; D is unclear. With 8 bases removed from V and 6 bases from J, the gap between germline ends came to 17 bases. The CDR3 is 13 residues long. CDR1 is DFQATT, CDR2 SNEGSKA, per germline (reference sequence). The DNA of the CDR3 is TGCAGTCCGCATTCTTATCGGGGTCAGCCCCAGCATTTT. It yields the protein CSPHSYRGQPQHF.

The genes are TRBV6-5 and TRBJ1-2, with 10 nucleotides matching TRBD1. The CDR3 has 17 residues. The ends lost 3 bases at V and 4 bases at J; junction bases unmatched: 11. Germline CDR1 reads MNHEY; CDR2 reads SVGAGI. CDR3 residues: CASSYTARTGGTYGYTF. In nucleotides, the CDR3 is TGTGCCAGCAGTTATACCGCCCGGACAGGGGGGACCTATGGCTACACCTTC.

The rearrangement links TRBV29-1 to TRBJ2-7; 7 nucleotides match TRBD1. J lost 13 bases, V lost 6 bases, and 9 bases had no gene match. The CDR3 covers 10 residues. Germline CDR1 reads SQVTM; CDR2 reads ANQGSEA. Here the CDR3 DNA reads TGCAGCGTGAGGACAGGTCGGACATACTTC. The encoded protein is CSVRTGRTYF.

As for this clonotype: The DNA is omitted, as the CDR3 cannot be located on it reliably, and the CDR3 follows TCRdb's listing. The genes are TRBV29-1 and TRBJ1-1; the table assigns TRBD1, which was not confirmed against the DNA. Germline V gene data show CDR1 as SQVTM and CDR2 as ANQGSEA. A total of 11 residues make up the CDR3, ends included. The chain's CDR3 is CSVEVGGGSFF.

For the CDR3, the DNA is TGCAGTGTGCCCCCGACCTCTGGGGCCAACGTCCTGACTTTC. This codes for CSVPPTSGANVLTF. The rearrangement joins TRBV20-1 to TRBJ2-6; D is unresolved. CDR3 size: 14 residues. With 7 bases removed from V and 0 bases from J, the gap between germline ends came to 10 bases. Germline V gives CDR1 DFQATT, CDR2 SNEGSKA (reference sequence).

The chain employs TRBV29-1 and TRBJ2-3; TRBD2 matches 12 bases. With 1 base clipped from V and 6 bases from J, the junction kept 11 bases outside the gene matches. The CDR3 is 17 residues long. Germline values: CDR1 SQVTM, CDR2 ANQGSEA. CDR3 DNA: TGCAGCGTTGAAGTACTAGCGGGAGGCCCAAGAGCGGATACGCAGTATTTT. Its translation: CSVEVLAGGPRADTQYF.

This chain links TRBV20-1 with TRBJ1-1; no clear D gene. V was cut by 0 bases and J by 3 bases, with 8 bases left in between. There are 13 residues in the CDR3. From germline, CDR1 is DFQATT and CDR2 SNEGSKA (reference sequence). The CDR3 is CSARDGWDTEAFF. CDR3 nucleotide sequence: TGCAGTGCTAGAGACGGCTGGGACACTGAAGCTTTCTTT.

V usage is TRBV15 and J usage is TRBJ1-2, with 7 bases matching TRBD1. The germline CDR1 and CDR2 sequences are LNHNV and YYDKDF (reference sequence). This CDR3 spans 15 amino acids. Trimming took 6 bases from V and 1 from J; bases not matched to a gene: 8. The DNA of the CDR3 is TGTGCCACCAGATTTTCCGGGACAGATAACTATGGCTACACCTTC. As protein: CATRFSGTDNYGYTF.

The V and J genes are TRBV3-1 and TRBJ1-2; 7 positions match TRBD1. This CDR3 region has 14 residues. Trimming cost V 1 base and J 8 bases; bases outside gene matches: 7. CDR1 and CDR2 (germline): LGHDT, YNNKEL (reference sequence). The CDR3 coding sequence is TGTGCCAGCAGCCAAGCGTCGAACAGGGGAGGCTACACCTTC. Amino acids: CASSQASNRGGYTF.

The chain carries TRBV5-4 and TRBJ2-3, with D perhaps given as TRBD1 or TRBD2 (8 bases each). Germline V gene sequence: CDR1 SGHNT, CDR2 YYREEE (reference sequence). This CDR3 has 17 amino acids. V lost 4 bases and J 4 bases, leaving 22 bases between the germline ends. CDR3 loop: CASSTGGRPGGADTQYF. Written as DNA, the CDR3 is TGTGCCAGCAGCACGGGAGGGCGTCCAGGGGGCGCAGATACGCAGTATTTT.

CDR3 in amino acids: CASSPTGRANEQFF. In nucleotides, the CDR3 is TGTGCCAGCAGCCCGACGGGAAGGGCCAATGAGCAGTTCTTC. The gene calls are TRBV12-3 or TRBV12-4 and TRBJ2-1; D possibly corresponds to TRBD2 (5 bases). This CDR3 spans 14 amino acids. The V end lost 6 bases, the J end lost 6 bases, and 15 bases lay between the germline ends.